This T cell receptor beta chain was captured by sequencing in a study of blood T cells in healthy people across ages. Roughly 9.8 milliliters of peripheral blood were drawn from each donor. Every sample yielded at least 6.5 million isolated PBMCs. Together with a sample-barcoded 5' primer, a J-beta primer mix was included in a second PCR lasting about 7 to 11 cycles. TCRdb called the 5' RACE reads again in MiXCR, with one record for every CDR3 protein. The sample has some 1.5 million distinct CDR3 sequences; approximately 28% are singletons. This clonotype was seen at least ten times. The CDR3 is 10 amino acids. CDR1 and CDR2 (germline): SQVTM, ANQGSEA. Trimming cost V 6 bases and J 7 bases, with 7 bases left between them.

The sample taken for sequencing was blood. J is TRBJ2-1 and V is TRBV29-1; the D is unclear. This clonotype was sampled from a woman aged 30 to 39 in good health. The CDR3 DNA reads TGCAGCGTCGAGAAAAATGAGCAGTTCTTC. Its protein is CSVEKNEQFF.